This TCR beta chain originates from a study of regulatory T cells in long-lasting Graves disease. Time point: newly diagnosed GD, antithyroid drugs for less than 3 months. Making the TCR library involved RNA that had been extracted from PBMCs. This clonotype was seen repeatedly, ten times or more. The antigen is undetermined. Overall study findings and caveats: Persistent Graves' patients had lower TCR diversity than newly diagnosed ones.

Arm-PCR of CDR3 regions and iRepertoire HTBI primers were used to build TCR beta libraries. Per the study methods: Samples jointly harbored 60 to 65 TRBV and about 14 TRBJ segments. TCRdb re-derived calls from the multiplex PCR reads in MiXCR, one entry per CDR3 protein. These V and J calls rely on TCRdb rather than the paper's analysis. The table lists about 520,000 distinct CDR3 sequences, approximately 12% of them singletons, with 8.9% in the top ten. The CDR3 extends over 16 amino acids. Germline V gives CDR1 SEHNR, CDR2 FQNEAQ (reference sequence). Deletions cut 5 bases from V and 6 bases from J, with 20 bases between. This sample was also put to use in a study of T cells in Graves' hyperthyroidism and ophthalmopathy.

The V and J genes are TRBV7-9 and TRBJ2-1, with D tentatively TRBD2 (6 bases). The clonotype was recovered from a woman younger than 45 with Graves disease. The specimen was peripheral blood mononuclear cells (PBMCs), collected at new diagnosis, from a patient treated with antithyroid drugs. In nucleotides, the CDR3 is TGTGCCAGCAGCCCGCCCATACTAGCAGCGAGCAATGAGCAGTTCTTC. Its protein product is CASSPPILAASNEQFF.